Below, 17 T cell receptor beta chains from the same sample are listed, as sequenced in a study of Ad26.COV2.S vaccination and SARS-CoV-2 variants. The sample's treatment: roughly 20 received Ad26.COV2.S at low or high dose, single or two shots; about 5 received placebo; per-sample allocation not given. The samples date from day 63 after the first vaccine or placebo injection. Measured with immunoSEQ multiplex PCR; TCRdb has only the in-frame clones, and not every one. There are roughly 380,000 clones in the sample; over 75% occur only once, and roughly 3.1% lies in the top ten. Source: peripheral blood, taken in a trial of Ad26.COV2.S vaccine versus placebo. All receptors derive from a person aged 18-60 years who received the Ad26.COV2.S COVID-19 vaccine or a placebo.

The chain joins TRBV5-1 to TRBJ1-1, with TRBD1 as a possible D gene (6 bases). Germline assignment: CDR1 SGHRS and CDR2 YFSETQ. The CDR3 consists of 15 residues. V was trimmed by 2 bases and J by 1 base, leaving 12 bases between them. The CDR3: CASSFNRVQNTEAFF. DNA of the CDR3: TGCGCCAGCAGCTTTAACAGGGTTCAGAACACTGAAGCTTTCTTT. Variable domain in full (rest from reference TRBV5-1 and TRBJ1-1): KAGVTQTPRYLIKTRGQQVTLSCSPISGHRSVSWYQQTPGQGLQFLFEYFSETQRNKGNFPGRFSGRQFSNSRSEMNVSTLELGDSALYLCASSFNRVQNTEAFFGQGTRLTVV.

The chain is built from TRBV11-2 and TRBJ2-7, with D perhaps being TRBD1 or TRBD2 (5 bases each). Germline CDR1 and CDR2: SGHAT and FQNNGV. This CDR3 spans 13 amino acids. V was shortened by 5 bases and J by 0 bases, with 8 bases between the two germline ends. CDR3: CASSPGASYEQYF. The CDR3 DNA follows: TGTGCCAGCAGCCCCGGGGCCTCCTACGAGCAGTACTTC.

Comment on this clone: This sample includes further DNA sequences coding for the same CDR3. The V gene is TRBV19, the J gene TRBJ2-2, with D unclear. The CDR3 totals 14 residues. V was trimmed by 1 base and J by 2 bases, leaving 5 bases between them. Germline lookup yields CDR1 LNHDA and CDR2 SQIVND (reference sequence). The chain's CDR3 is CASSIGPNTGELFF. In nucleotides, the CDR3 is TGTGCCAGTAGTATAGGTCCTAACACCGGGGAGCTGTTTTTT.

J is TRBJ1-5 and V is TRBV6-1, with a weak D call TRBD1 (6 bases). The CDR3 contains 19 residues. Between the trimmed V and J ends, which lost 3 bases and 4 bases, there was a span of 25 bases. The germline CDR1 and CDR2 sequences are MNHNS and SASEGT. The CDR3 sequence is CASSELKTARGSLNQPQHF. Written as DNA, the CDR3 is TGTGCCAGCAGTGAGCTCAAGACTGCCAGGGGAAGTCTTAATCAGCCCCAGCATTTT.

Of note for this clone: Additional DNA sequences in this sample encode the identical CDR3. The J gene is TRBJ2-7, the V gene TRBV4-2; unclear D gene. V gave up 2 bases and J gave up 3 bases, with 5 bases separating them. Per germline, CDR1 LGHNA and CDR2 YNFKEQ. The CDR3 consists of 12 residues. The chain's CDR3 is CASSQSGYEQYF. CDR3 coding DNA: TGTGCCAGCAGCCAATCGGGCTACGAGCAGTACTTC.

This clone has more than one count but fewer than ten. The chain has TRBV9 and TRBJ2-7; D ambiguous. V lost 0 bases and J lost 1, with 8 bases in between. The CDR3 sequence is 14 residues long. Germline CDR1 and CDR2: SGDLS and YYNGEE. The CDR3 sequence is CASSVEGRSYEQYF. The CDR3 DNA reads TGTGCCAGCAGCGTAGAGGGCAGATCCTACGAGCAGTACTTC.

This chain uses TRBV12-3 or TRBV12-4 with TRBJ1-1; perhaps TRBD1 as D (5 bases). V was clipped by 2 bases and J by 6 bases, with 7 bases between them. The CDR3 is 12 amino acids. CDR3 DNA sequence: TGTGCCAGCAGTTTACTGGGACCTGAAGCTTTCTTT. Its translation is CASSLLGPEAFF.

The chain is built from TRBV29-1 and TRBJ2-3; D is uncertain. The V gene lost 6 bases and the J gene lost 9 bases, with 19 bases spanning the gap. This CDR3 has 13 amino acids. Germline CDR1 SQVTM, CDR2 ANQGSEA. Here the CDR3 DNA reads TGCAGCGTGAGCCCCGCCGGGCGTGACACGCAGTATTTT. This codes for CSVSPAGRDTQYF.

The V and J genes are TRBV2 and TRBJ2-1; 10 positions agree with TRBD1. The CDR3 runs to 17 residues. Losses at the gene ends were 6 bases for V and 1 base for J; bases not matched to a gene: 9. The germline V gene encodes CDR1 SNHLY and CDR2 FYNNEI. The DNA of the CDR3 is TGTGCCAGCAGCCGGGACAGGGGCGGTTTGTCCTACAATGAGCAGTTCTTC. Amino acid sequence: CASSRDRGGLSYNEQFF.

The chain recombines TRBV27 with TRBJ1-6; 10 nucleotides agree with TRBD1. With V trimmed by 3 bases and J by 6 bases, 2 bases remained unmatched. Germline V CDR1 and CDR2: MNHEY, SMNVEV (reference sequence). The CDR3 is made up of 15 amino acids. CDR3 residues: CASSFGQGGNSPLHF. CDR3 nucleotide sequence: TGTGCCAGCAGTTTTGGACAGGGGGGTAATTCACCCCTCCACTTT.

The chain recombines TRBV30 with TRBJ1-3; no clear D. V was cut by 4 bases and J by 10 bases, with 17 bases left in between. The CDR3 spans 13 residues. Germline assignment: CDR1 GTSNPN and CDR2 SVGIG (reference sequence). CDR3 protein: CAWIPPTLGTIYF. The DNA for the CDR3 is TGTGCCTGGATTCCCCCGACGTTGGGGACCATATATTTT.

V gene TRBV9 combines with J gene TRBJ1-2; possible D gene TRBD1, 6 bases. Germline V lookup: CDR1 SGDLS, CDR2 YYNGEE. Trimming took off 3 bases at V and 5 bases at J, with 17 bases between the two ends. The length of the CDR3 is 15 residues. The DNA for the CDR3 is TGTGCCAGCAGCGCCCCAACAGGGACCTCATATGGCTACACCTTC. Translation gives CASSAPTGTSYGYTF.

The chain combines TRBV6-6 with TRBJ1-4, with 10 positions matching TRBD1. Trimming cost V 4 bases and J 7 bases; bases outside gene matches: 3. This CDR3 is 14 amino acids long. CDR1 and CDR2 (germline): MNHNY, SVGAGI (reference sequence). Written as DNA, the CDR3 is TGTGCCAGCAGTTCCCGGGACAGGGGTGAAAAACTGTTTTTT. This gives the protein CASSSRDRGEKLFF.

This clone was detected only a few times. J is TRBJ2-6 and V is TRBV12-2; the table assigns TRBD1, which was not confirmed against the DNA. TRBV12-2 represents a pseudogene. The CDR3 has 17 amino acids. CDR3 residues: CASRPTGRQPGANVLTF. In DNA form, the CDR3 reads TGTGCAAGTCGCCCGACAGGGAGACAACCTGGGGCCAACGTCCTGACTTTC.

This clone has only one observation. The chain links TRBV21-1 to TRBJ2-2. TRBV21-1 is listed as a pseudogene. CDR3 length: 12 amino acids. Written as DNA, the CDR3 is TGTGCCGGATTAAAAGTCTCCGGGGAGCTGTTTTTT. Encoded protein: CAGLKVSGELFF.

This rearrangement joins TRBV7-2 to TRBJ1-6, with D maybe TRBD1 (5 bases). Germline V gene lookup returns CDR1 SGHTA and CDR2 FQGNSA. The CDR3 length is 17 residues. V lost 2 bases to trimming and J lost 7 bases, with 18 bases between them. The CDR3 DNA follows: TGTGCCAGCAGCTTAAAGTGGGGGAGGGGTTGGAATTCACCCCTCCACTTT. The encoded protein is CASSLKWGRGWNSPLHF.

This sequence joins TRBV6-5 and TRBJ1-1, with D unresolved. The CDR3 length is 13 residues. Trimming pared 5 bases from V and 4 bases from J, leaving 11 bases between. CDR1 is MNHEY and CDR2 is SVGAGI in the germline V gene. The CDR3: CASSPQVITEAFF. CDR3 nucleotides: TGTGCCAGCAGTCCCCAGGTAATCACTGAAGCTTTCTTT.